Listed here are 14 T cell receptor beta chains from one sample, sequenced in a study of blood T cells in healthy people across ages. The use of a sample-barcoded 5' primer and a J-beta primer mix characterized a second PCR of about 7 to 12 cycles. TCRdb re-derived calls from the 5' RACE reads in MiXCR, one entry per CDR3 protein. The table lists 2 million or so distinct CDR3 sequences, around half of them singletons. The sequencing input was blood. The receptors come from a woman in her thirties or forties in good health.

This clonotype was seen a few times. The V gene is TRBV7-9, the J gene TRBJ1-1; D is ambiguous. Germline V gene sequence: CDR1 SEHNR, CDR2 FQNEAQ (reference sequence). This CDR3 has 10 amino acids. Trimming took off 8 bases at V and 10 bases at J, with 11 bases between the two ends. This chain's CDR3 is CASFSKGAFF. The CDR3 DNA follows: TGTGCCAGCTTTTCAAAAGGAGCTTTCTTT.

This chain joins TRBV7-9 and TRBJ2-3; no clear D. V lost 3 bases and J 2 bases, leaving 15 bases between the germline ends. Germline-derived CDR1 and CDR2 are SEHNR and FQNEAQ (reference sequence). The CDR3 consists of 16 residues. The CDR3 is CASSFVVTVNTDTQYF. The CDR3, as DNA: TGTGCCAGCAGCTTCGTCGTCACGGTCAACACAGATACGCAGTATTTT.

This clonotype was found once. CDR3 amino acids: CASSQLEGGKTQYF. DNA for the CDR3: TGTGCCAGCAGCCAACTAGAGGGGGGGAAGACCCAGTACTTC. The gene calls are TRBV11-2 and TRBJ2-5, with D maybe TRBD2 (7 bases). Between the trimmed V and J ends, which lost 5 bases and 6 bases, there was a span of 16 bases. CDR3 length equals 14 residues. Germline V gives CDR1 SGHAT, CDR2 FQNNGV.

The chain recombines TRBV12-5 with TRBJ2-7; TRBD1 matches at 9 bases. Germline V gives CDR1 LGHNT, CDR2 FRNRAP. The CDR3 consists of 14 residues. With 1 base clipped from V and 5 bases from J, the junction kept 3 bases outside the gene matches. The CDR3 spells CASGLGGQGHEQYF. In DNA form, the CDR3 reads TGTGCTAGTGGTTTGGGGGGACAGGGCCACGAGCAGTACTTC.

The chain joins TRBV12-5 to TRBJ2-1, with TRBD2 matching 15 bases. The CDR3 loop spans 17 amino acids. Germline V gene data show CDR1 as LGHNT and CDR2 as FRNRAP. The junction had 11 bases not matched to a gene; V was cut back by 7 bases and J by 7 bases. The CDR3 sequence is CASAPGLAGGLHNEQFF. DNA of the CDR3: TGTGCTAGTGCCCCGGGACTAGCGGGGGGTCTGCATAATGAGCAGTTCTTC.

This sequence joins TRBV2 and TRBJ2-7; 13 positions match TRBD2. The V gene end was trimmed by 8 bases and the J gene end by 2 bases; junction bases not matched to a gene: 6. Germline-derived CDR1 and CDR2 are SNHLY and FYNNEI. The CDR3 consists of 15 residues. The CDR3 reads CASFSGTSGAYEQYF. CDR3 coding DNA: TGTGCCAGCTTTTCGGGGACTAGCGGGGCCTACGAGCAGTACTTC.

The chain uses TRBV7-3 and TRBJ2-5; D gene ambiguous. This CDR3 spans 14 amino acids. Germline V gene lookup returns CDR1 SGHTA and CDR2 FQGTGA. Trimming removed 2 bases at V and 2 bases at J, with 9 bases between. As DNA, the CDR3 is TGTGCCAGCAGCTTAGGGGAACAACAAGAGACCCAGTACTTC. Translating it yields CASSLGEQQETQYF.

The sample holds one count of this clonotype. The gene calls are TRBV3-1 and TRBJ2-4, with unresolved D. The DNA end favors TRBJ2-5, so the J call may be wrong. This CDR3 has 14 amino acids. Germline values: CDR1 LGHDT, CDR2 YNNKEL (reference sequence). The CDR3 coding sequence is TGTGCCAGCAGCCAATTCCTTGTGGAAGAGACCCAGTACTTC. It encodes CASSQFLVEETQYF.

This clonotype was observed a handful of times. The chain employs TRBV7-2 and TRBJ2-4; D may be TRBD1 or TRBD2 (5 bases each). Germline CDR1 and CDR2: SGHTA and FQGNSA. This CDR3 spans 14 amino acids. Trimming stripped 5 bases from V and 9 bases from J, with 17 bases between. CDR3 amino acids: CASSPSGGSGIQYF. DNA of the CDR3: TGTGCCAGCAGCCCCAGTGGGGGTTCTGGCATTCAGTACTTC.

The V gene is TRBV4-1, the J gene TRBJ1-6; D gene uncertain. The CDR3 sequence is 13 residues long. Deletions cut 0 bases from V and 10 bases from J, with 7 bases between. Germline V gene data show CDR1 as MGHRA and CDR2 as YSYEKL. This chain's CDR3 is CASSQETSSPLHF. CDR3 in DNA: TGCGCCAGCAGCCAAGAGACAAGCTCACCCCTCCACTTT.

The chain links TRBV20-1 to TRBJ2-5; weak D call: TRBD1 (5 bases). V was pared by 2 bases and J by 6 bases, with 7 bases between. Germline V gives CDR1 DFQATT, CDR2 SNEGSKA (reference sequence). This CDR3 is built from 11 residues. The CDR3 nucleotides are TGCAGTGCTAGACAGGGAAAGACCCAGTACTTC. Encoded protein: CSARQGKTQYF.

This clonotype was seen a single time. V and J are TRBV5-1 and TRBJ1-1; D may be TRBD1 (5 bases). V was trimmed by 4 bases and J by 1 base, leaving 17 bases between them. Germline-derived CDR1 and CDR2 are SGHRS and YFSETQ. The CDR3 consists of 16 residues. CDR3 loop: CASSIATGTRNTEAFF. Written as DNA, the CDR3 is TGCGCCAGCAGCATAGCCACCGGGACGCGGAACACTGAAGCTTTCTTT.

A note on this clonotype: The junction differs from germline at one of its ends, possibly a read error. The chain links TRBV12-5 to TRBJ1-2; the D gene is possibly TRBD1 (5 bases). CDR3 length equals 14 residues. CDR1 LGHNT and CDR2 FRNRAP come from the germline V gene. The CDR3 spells CASGMGRQTYGCTF. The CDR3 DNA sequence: TGTGCTAGTGGGATGGGGCGACAGACCTATGGCTGCACCTTC. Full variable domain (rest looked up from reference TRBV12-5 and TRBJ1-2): DARVTQTPRHKVTEMGQEVTMRCQPILGHNTVFWYRQTMMQGLELLAYFRNRAPLDDSGMPKDRFSAEMPDATLATLKIQPSEPRDSAVYFCASGMGRQTYGCTFGSGTRLTVV.

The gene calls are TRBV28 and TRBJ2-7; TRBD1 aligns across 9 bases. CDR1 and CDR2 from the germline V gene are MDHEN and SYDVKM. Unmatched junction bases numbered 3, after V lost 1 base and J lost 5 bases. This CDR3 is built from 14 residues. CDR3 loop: CASSLLQGAHEQYF. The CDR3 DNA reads TGTGCCAGCAGTTTATTACAGGGGGCACACGAGCAGTACTTC.